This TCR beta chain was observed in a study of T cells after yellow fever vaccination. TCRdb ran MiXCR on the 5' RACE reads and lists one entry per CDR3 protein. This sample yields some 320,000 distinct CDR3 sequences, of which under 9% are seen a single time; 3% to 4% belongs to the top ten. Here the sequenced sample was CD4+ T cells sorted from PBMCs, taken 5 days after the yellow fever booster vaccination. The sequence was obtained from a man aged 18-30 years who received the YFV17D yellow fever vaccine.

CDR3 residues: CASSQVGRGRTDTQYF. The DNA of the CDR3 is TGCGCCAGCAGCCAAGTTGGGCGAGGGCGCACAGATACGCAGTATTTT. The V gene is TRBV4-3, the J gene TRBJ2-3; maybe TRBD2 (5 bases). The germline gives CDR1 LGHNA, CDR2 YSLEER. This CDR3 is 16 amino acids long. Deletions cut 1 base from V and 1 base from J, with 12 bases between.